Sequencing of this T cell receptor (beta chain) was carried out in a study of radiotherapy plus CTLA-4 blockade in lung cancer. This clone was seen a handful of times. Germline V CDR1 and CDR2: ENHRY, SYGVKD. V lost 5 bases and J 9 bases, leaving 10 bases between the germline ends. The length of the CDR3 is 11 residues. Method: immunoSEQ multiplex PCR; TCRdb's copy keeps in-frame clones and lacks some. This table holds more than 95,000 clones, approximately 84% found once. The genes are TRBV10-3 and TRBJ1-1; weak D call: TRBD1 (6 bases). The source was peripheral blood, collected from a patient treated with radiotherapy plus ipilimumab. The source of this sequence is a human donor with non-small cell lung cancer who had a partial response to radiotherapy plus ipilimumab. The CDR3 region is CAISNTGQAFF. CDR3 nucleotide sequence: TGTGCCATCAGTAATACAGGGCAAGCTTTCTTT.